This TCR beta chain came from a study of T cell repertoires in cytomegalovirus infection. Study details: Researchers turned to recently identified HLA-C-restricted CMV epitopes as well as well-studied HLA-B-restricted ones. Public TCR beta signatures provided an indication of both CMV infection and a matching HLA type. General study results and limits: HLA-C-restricted CMV-specific TCR beta clonotypes prevailed in the ex vivo response.

Notes on this clonotype: As yet, its antigen is unknown.

In germline, CDR1 is SGHDT, CDR2 YYEEEE. This CDR3 region has 14 residues. The V end was cut by 6 bases, the J end by 8 bases, with 18 bases between. TCRdb itself ran the reads through MiXCR, one entry per CDR3 protein. The sample has some 310,000 distinct CDR3 sequences, 20% to 25% seen once. The sequence derives from a human donor in good health (CMV status not recorded). Some clones in this sample may be carry-over from other donors' samples. The source was cultured PBMCs, collected from culture after CMV antigen stimulation. J is TRBJ2-1 and V is TRBV5-6, with D perhaps being TRBD1 or TRBD2 (5 bases each). CDR3 loop: CASTRWGRVDEQFF. DNA of the CDR3: TGTGCCAGCACCAGATGGGGACGGGTCGATGAGCAGTTCTTC.